One and the same sample provided the 20 T cell receptor beta chains below, sequenced in a study of identical twins. MiXCR, run by TCRdb on the 5' RACE reads, gives a single entry per CDR3 protein. Found here are 350,000 to 600,000 distinct CDR3 sequences, over 12% of them singletons; the top ten hold 0.52%. This same sample was also taken into another study, of yellow fever vaccine responses in identical twins.

Sequenced input: CD4+ T cells sorted from blood. The receptor set was obtained from a woman aged 18-29 years in good health.

The chain couples TRBV5-1 to TRBJ1-6; 7 nucleotides match TRBD1. This CDR3 spans 16 amino acids. Germline CDR1 is SGHRS and CDR2 is YFSETQ. The V and J ends lost 4 bases and 7 bases, in that order; junction bases with no gene match: 11. The CDR3: CASSPGRQGANSPLHF. DNA for the CDR3: TGCGCCAGCAGCCCCGGCAGACAGGGAGCGAATTCACCCCTCCACTTT.

In its sample, this clonotype was seen a few times. As DNA, the CDR3 is TGTGCCAGCAGCCCGAAGAGCGGGAGGGCCGGTGAGCAGTACTTC. Protein product: CASSPKSGRAGEQYF. J is TRBJ2-7 and V is TRBV13; 10 bases are a match to TRBD2. Germline values: CDR1 PRHDT, CDR2 FYEKMQ (reference sequence). The CDR3 runs 15 residues. Unmatched junction bases numbered 11, after V lost 5 bases and J lost 7 bases.

This clonotype was seen more than once but under ten times. V gene TRBV3-1 combines with J gene TRBJ2-7; 7 bases map to TRBD1. Germline CDR1 and CDR2: LGHDT and YNNKEL (reference sequence). The ends lost 6 bases at V and 1 base at J; junction bases unmatched: 6. The CDR3 extends over 14 amino acids. The CDR3 loop reads CASRRSTGSYEQYF. CDR3 DNA sequence: TGTGCCAGCAGACGTTCGACAGGGTCCTACGAGCAGTACTTC.

The table lists this clonotype with a few counts. CDR3 nucleotide sequence: TGTGCCAGCTCACCTCAGAGGTCTGAGCAGTTCTTC. Its protein is CASSPQRSEQFF. V gene TRBV18 combines with J gene TRBJ2-1; no definite D call. The CDR3 is made up of 12 amino acids. From germline, CDR1 is KGHSH and CDR2 LQKENI. With 3 bases removed from V and 9 bases from J, the gap between germline ends came to 9 bases.

The chain is built from TRBV6-5 and TRBJ2-2, with a weak D call TRBD2 (8 bases). Germline V gives CDR1 MNHEY, CDR2 SVGAGI. This CDR3 region has 19 residues. V was trimmed by 2 bases and J by 2 bases, leaving 21 bases between them. The CDR3, as DNA: TGTGCCAGCAGTTACCCTTCCAAGGGGGCGGGAGGTAACACCGGGGAGCTGTTTTTT. Residues: CASSYPSKGAGGNTGELFF.

This clonotype was seen just once. V usage is TRBV5-1 and J usage is TRBJ2-7, with TRBD2 matching 9 bases. Germline assignment: CDR1 SGHRS and CDR2 YFSETQ. Unmatched junction bases numbered 4, after V lost 0 bases and J lost 0 bases. CDR3 length: 16 residues. In DNA form, the CDR3 reads TGCGCCAGCAGCTTGGCCCTAGCGGGAATCTCCTACGAGCAGTACTTC. Translation gives CASSLALAGISYEQYF.

This clonotype was observed many times. This rearrangement joins TRBV5-1 to TRBJ1-5; no firm D call. Trimming pared 0 bases from V and 3 bases from J, leaving 4 bases between. This CDR3 is built from 13 residues. The germline gives CDR1 SGHRS, CDR2 YFSETQ. The CDR3 region has the DNA TGCGCCAGCAGCTTGGGCCCCAATCAGCCCCAGCATTTT. Translated: CASSLGPNQPQHF.

Only a few counts were recorded for this clonotype. This chain connects TRBV24-1 to TRBJ2-1; 11 bases are a match to TRBD2. The germline V gene has CDR1 KGHDR and CDR2 SFDVKD. The CDR3 contains 18 residues. After removal of 4 bases from V and 3 bases from J, the junction contained 10 bases not matched to a gene. The CDR3 DNA reads TGTGCCACCAGTGAAACCCGCCCCGGGACTAGCGGCTACAATGAGCAGTTCTTC. Translation: CATSETRPGTSGYNEQFF.

This clonotype has only a few counts. The chain joins TRBV28 to TRBJ2-3; a weak D match, TRBD2 (7 bases). This CDR3 is built from 15 residues. Deletions cut 4 bases from V and 6 bases from J, with 17 bases between. Germline V gives CDR1 MDHEN, CDR2 SYDVKM. The CDR3 nucleotides read TGTGCCAGCAGTTCAGGGGCTAGCGGAGTGGATACGCAGTATTTT. Translating it yields CASSSGASGVDTQYF.

The chain links TRBV28 to TRBJ2-2; no clear D gene. V lost 7 bases and J lost 0, with 15 bases in between. The V gene's germline CDR1 is MDHEN and CDR2 SYDVKM. The CDR3 runs to 16 residues. The CDR3 loop reads CASTPSGATNTGELFF. The DNA of the CDR3 is TGTGCCAGCACCCCCTCCGGCGCGACGAACACCGGGGAGCTGTTTTTT.

CDR3 sequence reads: CSARGSGTGYYEQYF. For the CDR3, the DNA is TGCAGTGCTAGAGGATCCGGGACAGGATATTACGAGCAGTACTTC. The genes are TRBV20-1 and TRBJ2-7; 8 bases align to TRBD1. CDR1 and CDR2 (germline): DFQATT, SNEGSKA (reference sequence). The CDR3 sequence is 15 residues long. V shed 1 base and J 4 bases; nucleotides not matched to a gene: 9.

The gene calls are TRBV6-2 or TRBV6-3 and TRBJ1-4, with D unresolved. The V gene's germline CDR1 is MNHEY and CDR2 SVGEGT. This CDR3 has 15 residues. V lost 7 bases to trimming and J lost 4 bases, with 16 bases between them. The CDR3 is CASTLSEAFNEKLFF. CDR3 sequence (DNA): TGTGCCAGCACCCTCAGCGAGGCGTTTAATGAAAAACTGTTTTTT.

This clonotype was detected only a few times. The chain recombines TRBV5-1 with TRBJ2-6; tentative D call: TRBD1 (6 bases). From germline, CDR1 is SGHRS and CDR2 YFSETQ. The CDR3 sequence is 15 residues long. V lost 6 bases and J lost 2, with 12 bases in between. The CDR3 coding sequence is TGCGCCAGCATGCGACCAGGGGCTGGGGCCAACGTCCTGACTTTC. Translating gives CASMRPGAGANVLTF. Filled out from reference TRBV5-1 and TRBJ2-6, the complete variable domain reads KAGVTQTPRYLIKTRGQQVTLSCSPISGHRSVSWYQQTPGQGLQFLFEYFSETQRNKGNFPGRFSGRQFSNSRSEMNVSTLELGDSALYLCASMRPGAGANVLTFGAGSRLTVL.

CDR3 in amino acids: CASSGNRAGGYTF. CDR3 bases: TGTGCCAGCAGCGGGAACAGGGCGGGCGGCTACACCTTC. V is TRBV7-2 and J is TRBJ1-2; tentative D call: TRBD1 (6 bases). Trimming cost V 5 bases and J 8 bases, with 15 bases left between them. The CDR3 loop spans 13 amino acids. Germline CDR1 reads SGHTA; CDR2 reads FQGNSA. The whole variable domain, remainder taken from reference TRBV7-2 and TRBJ1-2, is GAGVSQSPSNKVTEKGKDVELRCDPISGHTALYWYRQSLGQGLEFLIYFQGNSAPDKSGLPSDRFSAERTGGSVSTLTIQRTQQEDSAVYLCASSGNRAGGYTFGSGTRLTVV.

This clonotype was seen ten or more times. The chain has TRBV29-1 and TRBJ2-1; 10 bases fit TRBD2. The germline gives CDR1 SQVTM, CDR2 ANQGSEA. V lost 0 bases and J lost 7; bases outside the gene matches: 6. CDR3 length: 15 amino acids. The CDR3 region has the DNA TGCAGCGTTGAAGAAGCCCTAGCGGGAGAGAATGAGCAGTTCTTC. Residues: CSVEEALAGENEQFF.

The chain recombines TRBV5-1 with TRBJ2-3; 7 nucleotides match TRBD1. Losses at the gene ends were 2 bases for V and 0 bases for J; bases not matched to a gene: 6. Looked up from germline, CDR1 is SGHRS and CDR2 is YFSETQ. This CDR3 region has 16 residues. CDR3 protein: CASSLGQDTSTDTQYF. In DNA form, the CDR3 reads TGCGCCAGCAGCTTAGGACAGGACACTAGCACAGATACGCAGTATTTT.

This clonotype came up a few times. The chain combines TRBV7-2 with TRBJ2-1; perhaps TRBD2 as D (5 bases). The V gene's germline CDR1 is SGHTA and CDR2 FQGNSA. This CDR3 is built from 14 residues. V was shortened by 3 bases and J by 3 bases, with 9 bases between the two germline ends. The DNA of the CDR3 is TGTGCCAGCAGCTTGAGGGCCGTCTACAATGAGCAGTTCTTC. Its protein is CASSLRAVYNEQFF.

This clonotype was recorded a few times. The V call is TRBV6-4, the J call TRBJ1-3; D uncertain. The CDR3 is made up of 13 amino acids. Trimming left V 3 bases short and J 4 bases short, with 7 bases between. Germline V CDR1 and CDR2: MRHNA, SNTAGT. The CDR3: CASSESMGNTIYF. The CDR3, as DNA: TGTGCCAGCAGTGAGTCCATGGGAAACACCATATATTTT.

This clonotype was counted a few times. The CDR3 sequence: CSAIPPGHHTDTQYF. The CDR3 bases are TGCAGCGCAATACCCCCGGGACACCACACAGATACGCAGTATTTT. The chain couples TRBV29-1 to TRBJ2-3, with D possibly matching TRBD1 (6 bases). V shed 7 bases and J shed 2 bases, with 19 bases lying between them. The germline gives CDR1 SQVTM, CDR2 ANQGSEA. This CDR3 region has 15 residues.

This clonotype was observed at least ten times. The chain has TRBV14 and TRBJ2-5, with a weak D call TRBD2 (6 bases). Trimming cost V 4 bases and J 4 bases, with 10 bases left between them. The germline V gene encodes CDR1 SGHDN and CDR2 FVKESK. There are 13 residues in the CDR3. Here the CDR3 DNA reads TGTGCCAGCAGCCCCCGACTAGTAGAGACCCAGTACTTC. This encodes CASSPRLVETQYF.